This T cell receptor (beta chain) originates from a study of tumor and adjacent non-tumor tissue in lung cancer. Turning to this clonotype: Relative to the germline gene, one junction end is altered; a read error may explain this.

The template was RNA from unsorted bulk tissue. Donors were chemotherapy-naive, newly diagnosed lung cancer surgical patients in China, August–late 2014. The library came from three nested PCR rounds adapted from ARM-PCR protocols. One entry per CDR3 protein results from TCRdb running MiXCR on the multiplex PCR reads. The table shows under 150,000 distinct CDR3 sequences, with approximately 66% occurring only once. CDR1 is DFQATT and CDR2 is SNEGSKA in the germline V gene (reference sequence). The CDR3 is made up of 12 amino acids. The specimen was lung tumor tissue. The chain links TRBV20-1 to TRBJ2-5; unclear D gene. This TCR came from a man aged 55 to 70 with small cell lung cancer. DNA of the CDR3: TGCGGTGCTAAAAATCTCGGCGAGACCCAGTACTTC. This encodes CGAKNLGETQYF.